A selection of T cell receptor beta chains follows, all from one sample in a study of blood T cell repertoires in COVID-19. TCRdb's table, derived via immunoSEQ multiplex PCR, lists solely in-frame clones and lacks some. The data hold 250,000 or so clones, with approximately 87% observed a single time. The sample was peripheral blood. The receptors shown here come from a man between 60 and 75 years old with acute or convalescent COVID-19. The CDR3 runs from the conserved cysteine through the conserved F or W. The D gene is left open where the match is weak. Clone size is stated in some rows and not others, as once, few, many or a class when expanded.

v_call,clone_size,d_call,j_call,cdr3_nt,cdr3_aa
TRBV19,once,.,TRBJ1-5,TGTGCCAGTAGCCTTGGGGGGACGGCCAATCAGCCCCAGCATTTT,CASSLGGTANQPQHF
TRBV7-3,.,TRBD2,TRBJ2-1,TGTGCCAGCAGTCCAGCCGGGAGGGCCGGCTCCTACAATGAGCAGTTCTTC,CASSPAGRAGSYNEQFF
TRBV5-1,.,TRBD2,TRBJ2-1,TGCGCCAGCAGCGTGACTAGCGGGGTCTACAATGAGCAGTTCTTC,CASSVTSGVYNEQFF
TRBV24-1,.,.,TRBJ2-2,TGTGCCACCAGTGGGGGACAAAGCTCGAACACCGGGGAGCTGTTTTTT,CATSGGQSSNTGELFF
TRBV6-6,.,.,TRBJ1-3,TGTGCCAGCAGTCCTCGGGGTGGAAACACCATATATTTT,CASSPRGGNTIYF
TRBV18,.,.,TRBJ1-2,TGTGCCAGCTCACCCGACAGGAAAGCCATCTATGGCTACACCTTC,CASSPDRKAIYGYTF
TRBV28,.,.,TRBJ1-1,TGTGCCAGCGGACTCCCGGGACTTCGGAACACTGAAGCTTTCTTT,CASGLPGLRNTEAFF
TRBV11-3,once,TRBD1,TRBJ2-1,TGTGCCAGCAGCTTAGGGGACAGGGTCAGCAATGAGCAGTTCTTC,CASSLGDRVSNEQFF
TRBV7-9,.,TRBD2,TRBJ2-7,TGTGCCAGCGGGTCTAGCGGGATCTACGAGCAGTACTTC,CASGSSGIYEQYF
TRBV7-9,few,TRBD1,TRBJ1-6,TGTGCCAGCAGCTCCCGCAAGGGGGCTGTGGACACCCTCCACTTT,CASSSRKGAVDTLHF
TRBV28,.,.,TRBJ2-7,TGTGCCAGCAGTTTAGGGTCAGGGACCTACGAGCAGTACTTC,CASSLGSGTYEQYF
TRBV11-1,.,TRBD1,TRBJ2-5,TGTGCCAGCAGCCTCGACAGGGGAGTCCAGTACTTC,CASSLDRGVQYF
TRBV12-5,.,.,TRBJ1-1,TGTGCTAGTGGTTTGGTACTCCTTCCGCTGAACACTGAAGCTTTCTTT,CASGLVLLPLNTEAFF
TRBV2,.,.,TRBJ2-7,TGTGCCAGCAGCCCCGGCTACGAGCAGTACTTC,CASSPGYEQYF
TRBV7-2,.,TRBD1,TRBJ1-1,TGTGCCAGCAGCGCACCGACAGGGTTGGGCACTGAAGCTTTCTTT,CASSAPTGLGTEAFF
TRBV2,.,TRBD1,TRBJ2-5,TGTGCCAGCATCGTGGACAGGGGTGGGAGTACCCAGTACTTC,CASIVDRGGSTQYF
TRBV6-5,.,.,TRBJ2-5,TGTGCCAGCAGTTACGCCCCAGGGGAGGAGACCCAGTACTTC,CASSYAPGEETQYF
TRBV19,once,.,TRBJ1-1,TGTGCCAGTAGTATGGCGGGAGGAGGGGAGGGAGGTGAAGCTTTCTTT,CASSMAGGGEGGEAFF
TRBV28,.,TRBD1,TRBJ2-2,TGTGCCAGCAGCCGAAAAACAGGGGGCGGGACCGGGGAGCTGTTTTTT,CASSRKTGGGTGELFF
TRBV6-1,.,.,TRBJ2-7,TGTGCCAGCAGTGAACCCCCGAGAACCTACGAGCAGTACTTC,CASSEPPRTYEQYF
TRBV30,.,TRBD1,TRBJ1-1,TGTGCCTGGAGTAGAACAGGGGTGACTGAAGCTTTCTTT,CAWSRTGVTEAFF
TRBV9,.,.,TRBJ2-3,TGTGCCAGCAGCGTAGCTTCGTGGAGGGCAGATACGCAGTATTTT,CASSVASWRADTQYF
TRBV11-3,once,.,TRBJ2-5,TGTGCCAGCAGCTTAGCGACCCCAGGGATGGAGACCCAGTACTTC,CASSLATPGMETQYF
TRBV28,.,.,TRBJ1-6,TGTGCCAGCAACCCCTCCCGGGGAGGGGGGTCACCCCTCCACTTT,CASNPSRGGGSPLHF
TRBV20-1,once,TRBD2,TRBJ2-1,TGCAGTGCTAGTCATCGGACTAGCGGGCCCTCCTACAATGAGCAGTTCTTC,CSASHRTSGPSYNEQFF
TRBV6-1,.,.,TRBJ2-2,TGTGCCAGCAGTGCCCCCGAACGGGGATTTGGCACCGGGGAGCTGTTTTTT,CASSAPERGFGTGELFF
TRBV7-2,.,TRBD1,TRBJ1-1,TGTGCCAGCACCCCGGGACAGTTGAACACTGAAGCTTTCTTT,CASTPGQLNTEAFF
TRBV19,.,TRBD1,TRBJ2-2,TGTGCCAGTAGTAAGAGACAGGGGGCAACCGGGGAGCTGTTTTTT,CASSKRQGATGELFF
TRBV20-1,.,.,TRBJ2-5,TGCAGTGCTAAGGGAGGTGTGACCCAGTACTTC,CSAKGGVTQYF
TRBV28,.,.,TRBJ1-5,TGTGCCAGCAGCCCACATCGACAGGAACCTAGCAATCAGCCCCAGCATTTT,CASSPHRQEPSNQPQHF
TRBV18,.,.,TRBJ2-7,TGTGCCAGCTCACCTGGTCTAGACAGAGCGTACGAGCAGTACTTC,CASSPGLDRAYEQYF